Described below is a single T cell receptor beta chain sequence and its context. Its antigen has not been determined. Base-call qualities are not available, and no considerably larger clone is one nucleotide away. The sample belongs to a study of lymphopenia after photon versus proton radiotherapy (dated by TCRdb to between 2019 and 2020). About the full investigation: The study compared the immunological effects of photon versus proton radiation therapy in patients with gastrointestinal tumors who developed high-grade lymphopenia. The cohort comprised some 20 patients with gastrointestinal tumors who received either photon or proton therapy and then developed lymphopenia. The study aimed to characterize how the two radiation modalities differ in their impact on the immune system. Beyond this particular receptor, the publication reports: During treatment, patients who received photon therapy lost naive T cells and TCR diversity and gained effector/memory populations, whereas patients who received proton therapy remained relatively stable. Across the cohort, among patients who died, a greater drop in TCR diversity after the nadir was inversely correlated with overall survival time. The survival association was assessed only in patients who died, and better survival with proton therapy was presented by the authors as a possibility rather than a demonstrated result. After the lymphocyte count nadir, photon-treated repertoires showed oligoclonal expansion, especially of CD8+ Temra cells, which drove the drop in diversity.

Libraries were constructed by the immunoSEQ multiplex PCR assay. Alongside multiparametric flow cytometry, deep sequencing of rearranged TCR beta loci was used to profile the T cell repertoires. Entries here come from immuneACCESS through TCRdb and include only in-frame sequences with V and J called. Some clones fail to appear in such tables; in the studies checked, an unresolved V gene covers under half of the shortfall, and the cause of the remainder is unknown. Counted in this sample were thousands of clones; 88% of them appeared once. 20% to 25% of the sample comes from the top ten. V lost 1 base and J lost 6 bases; the stretch between them is 13 bases long. From cysteine to phenylalanine, the CDR3 is 15 amino acids long. Of the read, only the CDR3 DNA is kept; its 45 bases are in frame from base 1. Sequences SGHAT (CDR1) and FQNNGV (CDR2) are obtained from the germline V gene.

The clonotype comes from a man at least 80 years old with cholangiocarcinoma. The chain links TRBV11-2 with TRBJ1-5; the D gene is not confidently resolved. The sample in question was peripheral blood, obtained from a patient treated with photon-based radiotherapy. The CDR3 amino acid sequence is: CASSLGERVGQPQHF. The DNA sequence is as follows: TGTGCCAGCAGCTTAGGAGAAAGGGTAGGTCAGCCCCAGCATTTT.